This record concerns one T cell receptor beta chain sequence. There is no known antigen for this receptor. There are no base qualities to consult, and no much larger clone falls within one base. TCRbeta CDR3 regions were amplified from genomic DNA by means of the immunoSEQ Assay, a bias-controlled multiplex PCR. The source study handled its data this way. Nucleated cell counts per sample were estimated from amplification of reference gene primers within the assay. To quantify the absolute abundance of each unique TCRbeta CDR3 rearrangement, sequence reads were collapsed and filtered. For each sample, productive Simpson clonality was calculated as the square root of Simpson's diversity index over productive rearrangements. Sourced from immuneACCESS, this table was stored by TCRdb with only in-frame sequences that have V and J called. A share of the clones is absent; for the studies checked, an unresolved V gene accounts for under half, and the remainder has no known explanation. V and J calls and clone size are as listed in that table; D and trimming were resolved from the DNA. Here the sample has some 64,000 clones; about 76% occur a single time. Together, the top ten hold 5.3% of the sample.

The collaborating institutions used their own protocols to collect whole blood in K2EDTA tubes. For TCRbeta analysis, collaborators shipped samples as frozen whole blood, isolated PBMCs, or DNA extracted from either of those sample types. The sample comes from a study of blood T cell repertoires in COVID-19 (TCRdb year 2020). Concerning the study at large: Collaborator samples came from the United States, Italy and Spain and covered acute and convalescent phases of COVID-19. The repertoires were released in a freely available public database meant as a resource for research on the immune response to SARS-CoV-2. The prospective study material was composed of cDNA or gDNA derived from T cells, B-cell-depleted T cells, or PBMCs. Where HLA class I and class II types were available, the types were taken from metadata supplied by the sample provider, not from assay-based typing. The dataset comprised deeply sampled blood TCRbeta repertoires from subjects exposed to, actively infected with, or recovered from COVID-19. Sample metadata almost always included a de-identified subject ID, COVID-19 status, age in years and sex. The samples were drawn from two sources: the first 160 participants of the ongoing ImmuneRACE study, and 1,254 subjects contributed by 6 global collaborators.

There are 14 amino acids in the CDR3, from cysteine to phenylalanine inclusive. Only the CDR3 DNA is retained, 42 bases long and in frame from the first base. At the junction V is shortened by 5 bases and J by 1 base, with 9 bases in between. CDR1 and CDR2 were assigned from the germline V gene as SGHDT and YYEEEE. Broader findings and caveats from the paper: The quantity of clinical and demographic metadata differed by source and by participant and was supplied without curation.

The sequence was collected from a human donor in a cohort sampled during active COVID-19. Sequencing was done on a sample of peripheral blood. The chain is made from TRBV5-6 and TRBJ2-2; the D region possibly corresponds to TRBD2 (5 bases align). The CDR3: CASSWTVNTGELFF. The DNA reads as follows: TGTGCCAGCAGTTGGACTGTGAACACCGGGGAGCTGTTTTTT. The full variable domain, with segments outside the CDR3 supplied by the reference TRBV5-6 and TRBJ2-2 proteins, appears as DAGVTQSPTHLIKTRGQQVTLRCSPKSGHDTVSWYQQALGQGPQFIFQYYEEEERQRGNFPDRFSGHQFPNYSSELNVNALLLGDSALYLCASSWTVNTGELFFGEGSRLTVL.